Listed here are 18 T cell receptor beta chains from one sample, sequenced in a study of beta chain features in type 1 diabetes. Isolated RNA was reverse transcribed in full, so expressed TCRB transcripts were sequenced. Clones were read by immunoSEQ multiplex PCR, and TCRdb kept only the in-frame ones, dropping some. This sample carries around 140,000 clones, approximately 10% of them seen once, and the ten largest clones take 0.55% to 0.75%. The specimen was central memory CD4+ T cells from blood. The receptor source for this set is a middle-aged woman in good health.

The CDR3 is CAIGGTSDYEQYF. The CDR3 DNA is TGTGCCATCGGGGGCACTTCAGACTACGAGCAGTACTTC. The V and J genes are TRBV10-3 and TRBJ2-7, with D tentatively TRBD1 (6 bases). The CDR3 consists of 13 residues. Germline CDR1 and CDR2: ENHRY and SYGVKD. The V end was cut by 8 bases, the J end by 3 bases, with 14 bases between.

The chain joins TRBV7-6 to TRBJ2-2; 7 bases agree with TRBD2. The CDR3 runs 15 residues. With V trimmed by 5 bases and J by 4 bases, 7 bases remained unmatched. Germline assignment: CDR1 SGHVS and CDR2 FNYEAQ. The CDR3 DNA reads as TGTGCCAGCAGCCTCTTAGCGGGCGGCACCGGGGAGCTGTTTTTT. Translated: CASSLLAGGTGELFF.

This chain links TRBV14 with TRBJ2-1; 12 bases line up with TRBD2. V dropped 6 bases and J dropped 5; count of bases not matched to a gene: 14. The CDR3 spans 18 residues. Germline CDR1 reads SGHDN; CDR2 reads FVKESK. The CDR3 region is CASSQFHPSGGADNEQFF. CDR3 in DNA: TGTGCCAGCAGTCAATTCCACCCTAGCGGGGGGGCAGACAATGAGCAGTTCTTC.

The rearrangement links TRBV7-2 to TRBJ2-1, with D perhaps matching TRBD2 (6 bases). The CDR3 extends over 14 amino acids. Trimming stripped 2 bases from V and 8 bases from J, with 13 bases between. Germline values: CDR1 SGHTA, CDR2 FQGNSA. The CDR3 region has the DNA TGTGCCAGCAGCTTAAGGCCCACGGGGGATGAGCAGTTCTTC. Residues: CASSLRPTGDEQFF.

This clone was detected a few times. The chain joins TRBV6-5 to TRBJ2-7, with a possible D match to TRBD2 (6 bases). CDR1 is MNHEY, CDR2 SVGAGI, per germline. The germline V and J ends were trimmed by 0 bases and 3 bases, with 9 bases remaining between them. This CDR3 spans 14 amino acids. CDR3 in amino acids: CASSYSSGDYEQYF. The CDR3 DNA follows: TGTGCCAGCAGTTACTCATCGGGGGACTACGAGCAGTACTTC.

This clone was picked up a small number of times. The chain has TRBV11-2 and TRBJ1-4; D gene unclear. The germline gives CDR1 SGHAT, CDR2 FQNNGV. The CDR3 runs 13 residues. Trimming removed 2 bases at V and 7 bases at J, with 8 bases between. CDR3 protein: CASSLSGREKLFF. The CDR3 DNA follows: TGTGCCAGCAGCTTATCAGGTCGTGAAAAACTGTTTTTT.

The chain couples TRBV11-2 to TRBJ2-1; tentatively, D is TRBD2 (6 bases). The CDR3 contains 14 residues. V lost 7 bases to trimming and J lost 8 bases, with 18 bases between them. CDR1 is SGHAT and CDR2 is FQNNGV in the germline V gene. CDR3 residues: CASTTPGGSHEQFF. The DNA for the CDR3 is TGTGCCAGCACCACCCCTGGGGGGTCCCATGAGCAGTTCTTC.

This clone was seen a few times. The chain combines TRBV27 with TRBJ1-1; a weak D match, TRBD1 (5 bases). This CDR3 contains 16 residues. Germline V CDR1 and CDR2: MNHEY, SMNVEV (reference sequence). V lost 6 bases to trimming and J lost 5 bases, with 22 bases between them. DNA for the CDR3: TGTGCCAGCAGCATAGCTTCCGCCGCAGGGTTAACTGAAGCTTTCTTT. Amino acids: CASSIASAAGLTEAFF.

The genes are TRBV4-3 and TRBJ1-3; D may be TRBD1 (5 bases). CDR1 LGHNA and CDR2 YSLEER come from the germline V gene. The CDR3 is 16 residues long. V was clipped by 2 bases and J by 4 bases, with 15 bases between them. CDR3 sequence: CASSQRLGDSGNTIYF. CDR3 DNA sequence: TGCGCCAGCAGCCAACGCCTAGGGGATTCGGGAAACACCATATATTTT.

The rearrangement uses TRBV5-4 and TRBJ2-1, with 8 bases aligning to TRBD1. The CDR3 runs to 16 residues. CDR1 is SGHNT and CDR2 is YYREEE in the germline V gene (reference sequence). Unmatched junction bases numbered 10, after V lost 0 bases and J lost 8 bases. In DNA, the CDR3 is TGTGCCAGCAGCTTGGTTAAATGGTCAGGGGGCCATGAGCAGTTCTTC. It yields the protein CASSLVKWSGGHEQFF.

The V gene is TRBV6-5, the J gene TRBJ1-6, with D perhaps matching TRBD1 (5 bases). CDR3 length: 13 amino acids. The germline V gene has CDR1 MNHEY and CDR2 SVGAGI. V was trimmed by 4 bases and J by 10 bases, leaving 11 bases between them. The CDR3 here is CASSSQGRSPLHF. The CDR3 DNA reads TGTGCCAGCAGTTCCCAGGGTCGGTCACCCCTCCACTTT.

This clone was picked up a small number of times. V and J are TRBV6-1 and TRBJ1-1; D may be TRBD1 (5 bases). The CDR3 totals 15 residues. Trimming removed 1 base from V and 3 bases from J, with 12 bases in between. CDR1 is MNHNS and CDR2 is SASEGT in the germline V gene. The CDR3 DNA reads TGTGCCAGCAGTGAAGTGGGGGGTGGTGACACTGAAGCTTTCTTT. Its translation: CASSEVGGGDTEAFF.

This clone was found a few times. The V call is TRBV28, the J call TRBJ2-3; D is possibly TRBD2 (5 bases). CDR3 length: 17 amino acids. The germline V gene has CDR1 MDHEN and CDR2 SYDVKM. V gave up 3 bases and J gave up 0 bases, with 16 bases separating them. CDR3 in DNA: TGTGCCAGCAGTTTCCAGATGCCGGGATCCAGCACAGATACGCAGTATTTT. This encodes CASSFQMPGSSTDTQYF.

This clone was found a few times. The chain combines TRBV4-3 with TRBJ1-2, with a possible D match to TRBD1 (5 bases). CDR1 and CDR2 (germline): LGHNA, YSLEER. V lost 2 bases and J lost 8, with 18 bases in between. The CDR3 spans 15 residues. CDR3 protein: CASSQPGVGGDGYTF. The DNA for the CDR3 is TGCGCCAGCAGCCAACCGGGCGTCGGGGGGGACGGCTACACCTTC.

This clone was seen many times. This chain connects TRBV15 to TRBJ1-4; perhaps TRBD1 as D (5 bases). Germline CDR1 is LNHNV and CDR2 is YYDKDF (reference sequence). This CDR3 has 17 residues. Trimming shortened V by 0 bases and J by 5 bases, and 16 bases separated the two germline ends. CDR3 region: CATSRDQGMRGNEKLFF. The CDR3 DNA sequence: TGTGCCACCAGCAGAGATCAGGGAATGCGGGGAAATGAAAAACTGTTTTTT.

This clone has only a few counts. The V call is TRBV7-8, the J call TRBJ1-6; TRBD1 agrees at 7 bases. Germline V gives CDR1 SGHVS, CDR2 FQNEAQ. The CDR3 is 16 residues long. The ends lost 5 bases at V and 5 bases at J; junction bases unmatched: 9. As DNA, the CDR3 is TGTGCCAGCAGCCCGGGGACAGCCCTGCATAATTCACCCCTCCACTTT. It yields the protein CASSPGTALHNSPLHF.

The J gene is TRBJ1-1, the V gene TRBV5-1; a possible D gene is TRBD1 (5 bases). Germline CDR1 and CDR2: SGHRS and YFSETQ. The CDR3 runs to 15 residues. V was cut by 2 bases and J by 0 bases, with 11 bases left in between. CDR3 bases: TGCGCCAGCAGCTTTGACGGACAAATGAACACTGAAGCTTTCTTT. Protein sequence: CASSFDGQMNTEAFF.

This clone was found many times. The rearrangement links TRBV7-9 to TRBJ2-7; no definite D call. Germline loops: CDR1 SEHNR, CDR2 FQNEAQ (reference sequence). The V end was cut by 3 bases, the J end by 3 bases, with 9 bases between. The CDR3 is 13 residues long. The CDR3 DNA reads as TGTGCCAGCAGCTTCCATAACAGCTACGAGCAGTACTTC. It encodes CASSFHNSYEQYF.